The 10 T cell receptor beta chains reported below all come from one sample, sequenced in a study of cytomegalovirus exposure and HLA in healthy donors. PCR involved 60 Vbeta and 13 Jbeta primers. Assay: immunoSEQ multiplex PCR; the TCRdb copy retains only in-frame clones and omits some. Of 150,000 to 200,000 clones in the sample, 65% to 80% were seen once. Sequenced sample: PBMCs. The origin of the receptors is a middle-aged woman in good health and CMV-seropositive.

This chain uses TRBV6-7 with TRBJ2-1, with TRBD2 matching over 8 bases. TRBV6-7 is reported as an ORF; its role is uncertain. The J segment lost 2 bases and the V segment lost 6 bases, leaving 9 bases of the junction unmatched. This CDR3 has 16 amino acids. Written as DNA, the CDR3 is TGTGCCAGCAGACCCCTGGGTAGCGGGACCTACAATGAGCAGTTCTTC. Amino acids: CASRPLGSGTYNEQFF.

This rearrangement joins TRBV11-2 to TRBJ2-5; D is possibly TRBD2 (6 bases). The V gene's germline CDR1 is SGHAT and CDR2 FQNNGV. Trimming pared 7 bases from V and 5 bases from J, leaving 23 bases between. The CDR3 is 16 residues long. Here the CDR3 DNA reads TGTGCCAGCATCCAGAATGAAGGGCGGGGATGGGAGACCCAGTACTTC. The encoded protein is CASIQNEGRGWETQYF.

This sequence joins TRBV11-2 and TRBJ2-7; D might be TRBD2 (5 bases). This CDR3 region has 17 residues. Germline CDR1 reads SGHAT; CDR2 reads FQNNGV. V was clipped by 0 bases and J by 3 bases, with 18 bases between them. The CDR3 DNA follows: TGTGCCAGCAGCTTAGATCACGGGCAAGGACTGGGCTACGAGCAGTACTTC. It codes for CASSLDHGQGLGYEQYF.

The chain uses TRBV11-2 and TRBJ2-7, with a possible D match to TRBD2 (6 bases). Trimming took off 5 bases at V and 1 base at J, with 24 bases between the two ends. CDR1 SGHAT and CDR2 FQNNGV come from the germline V gene. The CDR3 has 18 amino acids. The CDR3: CASSGRGSGYQKSYEQYF. The CDR3 coding sequence is TGTGCCAGCAGCGGCCGGGGTAGCGGATACCAAAAGTCCTACGAGCAGTACTTC. Complete variable domain (other parts from reference TRBV11-2 and TRBJ2-7): EAGVAQSPRYKIIEKRQSVAFWCNPISGHATLYWYQQILGQGPKLLIQFQNNGVVDDSQLPKDRFSAERLKGVDSTLKIQPAKLEDSAVYLCASSGRGSGYQKSYEQYFGPGTRLTVT.

The rearrangement uses TRBV6-1 and TRBJ2-5; 8 bases align to TRBD2. CDR1 is MNHNS, CDR2 SASEGT, per germline. The V segment lost 6 bases and the J segment 3 bases; nucleotides outside the gene matches: 3. This CDR3 is 13 amino acids long. This CDR3 is CASRDGGEETQYF. CDR3 in DNA: TGTGCCAGCAGGGACGGGGGGGAAGAGACCCAGTACTTC.

This clone showed up just a few times. The chain recombines TRBV5-4 with TRBJ1-1; a possible D gene is TRBD1 (5 bases). The germline gives CDR1 SGHNT, CDR2 YYREEE (reference sequence). The CDR3 is 14 residues long. Trimming left V 4 bases short and J 0 bases short, with 10 bases between. This chain's CDR3 is CASSRGNMNTEAFF. Written as DNA, the CDR3 is TGTGCCAGCAGCCGGGGGAACATGAACACTGAAGCTTTCTTT.

This clone was picked up a small number of times. V is TRBV5-1 and J is TRBJ2-7, with D uncertain. Trimming removed 0 bases from V and 3 bases from J, with 7 bases in between. The germline CDR1 and CDR2 sequences are SGHRS and YFSETQ. The CDR3 is 13 residues long. CDR3 loop: CASSLEPYYEQYF. The CDR3 DNA follows: TGCGCCAGCAGCTTGGAACCCTACTACGAGCAGTACTTC.

The J gene is TRBJ2-7, the V gene TRBV7-9; the D is unclear. V was clipped by 5 bases and J by 0 bases, with 5 bases between them. This CDR3 spans 12 amino acids. CDR1 SEHNR and CDR2 FQNEAQ come from the germline V gene (reference sequence). CDR3 protein: CASSPFSYEQYF. The CDR3 DNA follows: TGTGCCAGCAGCCCCTTCTCCTACGAGCAGTACTTC.

V usage is TRBV30 and J usage is TRBJ2-7; 10 nucleotides agree with TRBD2. Germline V gene sequence: CDR1 GTSNPN, CDR2 SVGIG (reference sequence). V trimming: 0 bases; J trimming: 4 bases; junction bases outside the gene matches: 3. The CDR3 is 14 residues long. For the CDR3, the DNA is TGTGCCTGGAGTGTAGCTAGCGGGAGTTACGAGCAGTACTTC. Amino acids: CAWSVASGSYEQYF.

The gene calls are TRBV7-2 and TRBJ2-3, with TRBD2 as a possible D gene (6 bases). CDR1 is SGHTA, CDR2 FQGNSA, per germline. The CDR3 has 15 residues. The germline V and J ends were trimmed by 5 bases and 2 bases, with 14 bases remaining between them. In DNA, the CDR3 is TGTGCCAGCAGCCATAGGAGGGGAAACACAGATACGCAGTATTTT. Translating it yields CASSHRRGNTDTQYF.